The clone carrying this TCR beta chain has ten or more counts. What it recognizes is unknown. The data stem from a study of breast tumors, draining lymph nodes, adjacent tissues. The lymph nodes were axillary draining lymph nodes from breast cancer patients. Deletions cut 5 bases from V and 0 bases from J, with 13 bases between. There are 15 residues in the CDR3. TCRdb processed the multiplex PCR reads anew with MiXCR; each CDR3 protein has one entry. The sample carries fewer than 200,000 distinct CDR3 sequences, about 33% recorded once. Whole-study findings and limits: Data fit most tumor T cells coming from lymph node, expanding in tumor. Luminal-like breast cancer showed significantly greater tumor-nontumor repertoire similarity than basal-like breast cancer did. Tumor TCR diversity was below lymph nodes but above nontumor tissue. Data only fit, rather than demonstrated, lymph node origin of most tumor T cells.

The sequencing sample was made of axillary lymph node tissue. The gene calls are TRBV12-3 or TRBV12-4 and TRBJ1-2; D remains unclear. The source of this sequence is a female donor with breast cancer. Some clones in this sample may be carry-over from other donors' samples. The CDR3 protein is CASSAEYRSNYGYTF. In DNA form, the CDR3 reads TGTGCCAGCAGTGCAGAGTACAGATCTAACTATGGCTACACCTTC.